This T cell receptor (beta chain) emerged from a study of blood T cell repertoires in COVID-19. Clones were sequenced by immunoSEQ multiplex PCR, and TCRdb holds only the in-frame ones, with some missing. The data hold roughly 330,000 clones, with 88% observed a single time. Recovery meant two consecutive negative NP/OP PCR tests, professional clearance, or resolved symptoms. This CDR3 has 16 residues. The chain carries TRBV1 and TRBJ2-5; TRBD2 was called by the table and not checked on the DNA. TRBV1 is recorded as a pseudogene. The source of this sequence is a man younger than 45 who had recovered from COVID-19. Material: PBMCs or T cells enriched from blood (not recorded which). The CDR3 coding sequence is TGCACCAGCAGCCAAGCAGTTAGCGGGGGCCAAGAGACCCAGTACTTC. Encoded protein: CTSSQAVSGGQETQYF.